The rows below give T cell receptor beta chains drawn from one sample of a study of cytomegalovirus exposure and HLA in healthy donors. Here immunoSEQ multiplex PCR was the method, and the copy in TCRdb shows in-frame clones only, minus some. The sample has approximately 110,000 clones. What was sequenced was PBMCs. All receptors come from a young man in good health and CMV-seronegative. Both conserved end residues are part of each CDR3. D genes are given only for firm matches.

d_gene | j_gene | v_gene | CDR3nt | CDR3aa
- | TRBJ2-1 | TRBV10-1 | TGCGCCAGCAGTGCTCCAGGATCGAATGAGCAGTTCTTC | CASSAPGSNEQFF
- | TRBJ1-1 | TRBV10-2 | TGCGCCAGCAGTGATGTCCGGTTAAACACTGAAGCTTTCTTT | CASSDVRLNTEAFF
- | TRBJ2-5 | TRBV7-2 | TGTGCCAGCAGCCCACAAGTGTCCAGGGGCGAGACCCAGTACTTC | CASSPQVSRGETQYF
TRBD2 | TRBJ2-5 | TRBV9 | TGTGCCAGCAGCGTTGGTGCGGGAGCTTACCAAGAGACCCAGTACTTC | CASSVGAGAYQETQYF
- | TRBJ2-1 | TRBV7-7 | TGTGCTAGCAGCAAAGGACAGTTCAATGAGCAGTTCTTC | CASSKGQFNEQFF
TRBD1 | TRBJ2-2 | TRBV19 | TGTGCCAGTAGTAACTTCTTCCGGGACAGGGCCACCGGGGAGCTGTTTTTT | CASSNFFRDRATGELFF
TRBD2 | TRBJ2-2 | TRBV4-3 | TGCGCCAGCAGCCAAGACAACGCGGGAGTCACCGGGGAGCTGTTTTTT | CASSQDNAGVTGELFF
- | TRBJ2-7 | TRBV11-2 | TGTGCCAGCAGCTTACCTACTAACTCCTACGAGCAGTACTTC | CASSLPTNSYEQYF
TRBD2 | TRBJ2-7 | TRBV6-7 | TGTGCCAGCAGTTACCTGAGCGGGAGGGCCCTCTCCTACGAGCAGTACTTC | CASSYLSGRALSYEQYF
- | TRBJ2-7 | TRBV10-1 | TGCGCCAGCAGTGAGTCTCGACTGGGAGAGACCTACGAGCAGTACTTC | CASSESRLGETYEQYF
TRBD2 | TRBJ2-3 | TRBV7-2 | TGTGCCAGCAGCCCGACTAGCGGGAGGGCGGATACGCAGTATTTT | CASSPTSGRADTQYF
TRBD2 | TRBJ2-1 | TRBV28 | TGTGCCAGCAGTCCCCAACGGGAGGGTGCCTACAATGAGCAGTTCTTC | CASSPQREGAYNEQFF
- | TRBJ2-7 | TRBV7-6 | TGTGCCAGCAGCTCCGGTCCCCCGCGCGAGCAGTACTTC | CASSSGPPREQYF